The rows below give T cell receptor beta chains drawn from one sample of a study of cytomegalovirus exposure and HLA in healthy donors. Some clones are missing from TCRdb's copy, which holds only in-frame ones; the method was immunoSEQ multiplex PCR. This sample has 300,000 or so clones; roughly four fifths occur once, and the top ten carry about 2%. Sequenced: PBMCs. These receptors came from a woman aged 40 to 55 in good health and CMV-seropositive. Each CDR3 is given with its conserved first and last residue. The D gene is left open where the match is weak. Clone size, where shown, is once, few, many, or a class for clones that have expanded.

len: 15
abundance: NA
j_gene: TRBJ1-1
v_gene: TRBV13
d_gene: NA
CDR3nt: TGTGCCAGCAGCTTAGGCGGCAGGGGTTGGACTGAAGCTTTCTTT
CDR3aa: CASSLGGRGWTEAFF

len: 16
abundance: NA
j_gene: TRBJ1-1
v_gene: TRBV10-3
d_gene: NA
CDR3nt: TGTGCCATCAGTGTGCTTAATATTTCCCCCGGTCCAGAAGCTTTCTTT
CDR3aa: CAISVLNISPGPEAFF

len: 15
abundance: few
j_gene: TRBJ2-3
v_gene: TRBV4-2
d_gene: NA
CDR3nt: TGTGCCAGCAGCATACGCCCAGGGGGCACAGATACGCAGTATTTT
CDR3aa: CASSIRPGGTDTQYF

len: 15
abundance: NA
j_gene: TRBJ1-2
v_gene: TRBV25-1
d_gene: NA
CDR3nt: TGTGCCAGCAGTGAATCTGCCGGGAATAACTATGGCTACACCTTC
CDR3aa: CASSESAGNNYGYTF

len: 16
abundance: NA
j_gene: TRBJ1-1
v_gene: TRBV7-9
d_gene: TRBD1
CDR3nt: TGTGCCAGCAGCTTAGGGACAGGGGGCGGTAACACTGAAGCTTTCTTT
CDR3aa: CASSLGTGGGNTEAFF

len: 16
abundance: NA
j_gene: TRBJ2-6
v_gene: TRBV29-1
d_gene: TRBD1
CDR3nt: TGCAGCGTTGGGGACAGGGGAAGCTCTGGGGCCAACGTCCTGACTTTC
CDR3aa: CSVGDRGSSGANVLTF

len: 16
abundance: NA
j_gene: TRBJ2-2
v_gene: TRBV19
d_gene: NA
CDR3nt: TGTGCCAGTAGTATCATCAGCGGGCGCGACACCGGGGAGCTGTTTTTT
CDR3aa: CASSIISGRDTGELFF

len: 14
abundance: NA
j_gene: TRBJ2-3
v_gene: TRBV29-1
d_gene: TRBD2
CDR3nt: TGCAGCGTTGGGACTAGCGGTAGCACAGATACGCAGTATTTT
CDR3aa: CSVGTSGSTDTQYF

len: 11
abundance: NA
j_gene: TRBJ2-3
v_gene: TRBV21-1
d_gene: NA
CDR3nt: TGTGCCAGTAAAGGGGGTGATACGCAGTATTTT
CDR3aa: CASKGGDTQYF

len: 14
abundance: NA
j_gene: TRBJ2-5
v_gene: TRBV2
d_gene: NA
CDR3nt: TGTGCCAGCAGTGAAGCGGGCTCCCGGGAGACCCAGTACTTC
CDR3aa: CASSEAGSRETQYF

len: 14
abundance: NA
j_gene: TRBJ2-1
v_gene: TRBV7-9
d_gene: NA
CDR3nt: TGTGCCAGCAGCTTAGCATCCCGTCTGGCTGAGCAGTTCTTC
CDR3aa: CASSLASRLAEQFF